This is a list of T cell receptor beta chains from one sample in a study of T cell repertoires in cytomegalovirus infection. TCRdb re-called the reads with MiXCR, one entry per CDR3 protein. In the table there are approximately 470,000 distinct CDR3 sequences, 40% to 50% of which are singletons. For these receptors, no antigen is known. The sample here was cultured PBMCs, taken from culture after CMV antigen stimulation. These receptors were collected from a human donor in good health (CMV status not recorded). Some clones in this sample may be carry-over from other donors' samples. The CDR3 runs from the conserved cysteine through the conserved F or W.

>14|TRBV7-9|TRBJ1-2
CASSARQDIYGYTF
>17|TRBV11-3|TRBJ2-1
CASSPAWAGGGYNEQFF
>13|TRBV5-6|TRBJ2-7
CASSGLTPYEQYF
>16|TRBV20-1|TRBJ2-1
CSARDLDSGNNNEQFF
>14|TRBV28|TRBJ1-1
CASSPGDRNTEAFF
>16|TRBV5-4|TRBJ2-3
CASSPGLAVGTDTQYF
>15|TRBV4-1|TRBJ2-5
CASSEPGQAQETQYF
>18|TRBV5-1|TRBJ2-1
CASSLGTSGGGNLDEQFF
>12|TRBV7-2|TRBJ2-5
CASSQSDQAQYF
>16|TRBV24-1|TRBJ2-2
CATSDPGGPDTGELFF
>17|TRBV7-6|TRBJ1-4
CASSFGAGRGDNEKLFF
>13|TRBV7-4|TRBJ2-1
CASSNVGFYEQFF
>12|TRBV7-2|TRBJ2-3
CASSLREDTQYF
>14|TRBV6-1|TRBJ1-6
CASRGGSYNSPLHF
>13|TRBV28|TRBJ1-2
CASRQTGVYGYTF
>16|TRBV4-3|TRBJ1-4
CASSPTSGGLGEKLFF
>17|TRBV11-2|TRBJ2-2
CASTYTRVLAYTGELFF
>14|TRBV7-9|TRBJ2-5
CASSPGEATETQYF
>15|TRBV20-1|TRBJ2-5
CSASSRDSVRETQYF
>15|TRBV20-1|TRBJ2-1
CSARGQTGAYNEQFF
>14|TRBV19|TRBJ2-1
CASSMGPLSDEQFF
>14|TRBV5-5|TRBJ1-5
CASSLSGRREPQHF
>15|TRBV28|TRBJ2-1
CASRPTSGGRNEQFF
>15|TRBV6-2/TRBV6-3|TRBJ2-7
CASSFPRQGSYEQYF
>16|TRBV19|TRBJ2-2
CASSIDRWLTAGELFF
>14|TRBV2|TRBJ1-5
CASNDRALSQPQHF
>13|TRBV7-3|TRBJ1-1
CASSSTGTTEAFF
>14|TRBV12-3/TRBV12-4|TRBJ2-2
CASSLSSNTGELFF
>12|TRBV7-9|TRBJ2-3
CASSLDVVSQYF
>14|TRBV7-2|TRBJ2-7
CASSLVAGGAVQYF
>14|TRBV20-1|TRBJ1-5
CSARKGDSNQPQHF
>16|TRBV7-2|TRBJ2-3
CASSPRLAGGPDTQYF
>15|TRBV7-8|TRBJ1-1
CASSHGQFMNTEAFF
>13|TRBV5-6|TRBJ1-4
CASSPRSGEKLFF
>13|TRBV20-1|TRBJ1-5
CSARAQLNQPQHF
>13|TRBV11-2|TRBJ2-7
CASSLSGYPQQYF
>15|TRBV10-2|TRBJ2-1
CASHSGQGSYNEQFF
>17|TRBV12-3/TRBV12-4|TRBJ2-2
CASSLSVRGAGTGELFF
>11|TRBV7-2|TRBJ2-7
CASSPQREQYF
>14|TRBV5-1|TRBJ1-5
CASSLDAVNQPQHF
>11|TRBV20-1|TRBJ2-3
CSAQKADTQYF
>15|TRBV7-2|TRBJ2-7
CASSFRGIGSYEQYF
>15|TRBV5-8|TRBJ2-2
CASSFDKPNTGELFF
>16|TRBV6-2/TRBV6-3|TRBJ2-7
CASSYSNGVLIHEQYF
>14|TRBV20-1|TRBJ1-1
CSARPSEGVTEAFF
>14|TRBV27|TRBJ2-2
CASSLSGAGGELFF
>15|TRBV20-1|TRBJ2-5
CSAIPASGSPETQYF
>16|TRBV5-1|TRBJ1-2
CASRSWGAQGSGGYTF
>16|TRBV6-1|TRBJ2-2
CASSAGTRAIAGELFF
>13|TRBV7-2|TRBJ2-3
CASSPSSGDTQYF
>12|TRBV5-6|TRBJ2-7
CASSRWVYEQYF
>13|TRBV6-1|TRBJ2-7
CASSPGMRVEQYF
>13|TRBV3-1|TRBJ2-5
CASSQLATETQYF
>16|TRBV7-9|TRBJ1-6
CASSYWGEAWDSPLHF
>18|TRBV11-2|TRBJ1-2
CASSFWTATAVRNYGYTF
>14|TRBV12-3/TRBV12-4|TRBJ1-5
CASLLRGGNQPQHF
>14|TRBV19|TRBJ1-3
CASSGGYSGNTIYF
>17|TRBV7-8|TRBJ2-2
CASSPQDGGAGAGELFF
>15|TRBV7-9|TRBJ1-6
CASRSGMGGGSPLHF